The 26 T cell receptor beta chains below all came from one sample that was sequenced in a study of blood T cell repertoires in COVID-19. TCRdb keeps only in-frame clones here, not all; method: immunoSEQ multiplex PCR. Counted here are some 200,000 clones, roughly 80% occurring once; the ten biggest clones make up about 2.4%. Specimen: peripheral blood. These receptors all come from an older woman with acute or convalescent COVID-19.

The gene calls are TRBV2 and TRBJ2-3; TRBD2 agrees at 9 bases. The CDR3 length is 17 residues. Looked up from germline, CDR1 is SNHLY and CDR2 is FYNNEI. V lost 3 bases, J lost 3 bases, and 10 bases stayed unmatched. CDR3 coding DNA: TGTGCCAGCAGTGACAGCGCGGGGGGGTTTCTTACAGATACGCAGTATTTT. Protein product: CASSDSAGGFLTDTQYF. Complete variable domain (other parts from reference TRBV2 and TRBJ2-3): EPEVTQTPSHQVTQMGQEVILRCVPISNHLYFYWYRQILGQKVEFLVSFYNNEISEKSEIFDDQFSVERPDGSNFTLKIRSTKLEDSAMYFCASSDSAGGFLTDTQYFGPGTRLTVL.

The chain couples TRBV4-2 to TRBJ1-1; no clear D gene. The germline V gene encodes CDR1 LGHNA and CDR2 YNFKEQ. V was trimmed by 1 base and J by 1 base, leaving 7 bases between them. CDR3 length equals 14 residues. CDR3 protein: CASSQGGANTEAFF. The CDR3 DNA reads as TGTGCCAGCAGCCAAGGGGGAGCGAACACTGAAGCTTTCTTT.

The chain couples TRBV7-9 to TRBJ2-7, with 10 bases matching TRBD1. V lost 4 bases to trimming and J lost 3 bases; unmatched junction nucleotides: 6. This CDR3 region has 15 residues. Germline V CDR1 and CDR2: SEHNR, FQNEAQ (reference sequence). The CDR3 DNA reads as TGTGCCAGCAGCTCGACCGGGACAGGGGTCTACGAGCAGTACTTC. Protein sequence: CASSSTGTGVYEQYF. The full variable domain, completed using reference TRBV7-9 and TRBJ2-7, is DTGVSQNPRHKITKRGQNVTFRCDPISEHNRLYWYRQTLGQGPEFLTYFQNEAQLEKSRLLSDRFSAERPKGSFSTLEIQRTEQGDSAMYLCASSSTGTGVYEQYFGPGTRLTVT.

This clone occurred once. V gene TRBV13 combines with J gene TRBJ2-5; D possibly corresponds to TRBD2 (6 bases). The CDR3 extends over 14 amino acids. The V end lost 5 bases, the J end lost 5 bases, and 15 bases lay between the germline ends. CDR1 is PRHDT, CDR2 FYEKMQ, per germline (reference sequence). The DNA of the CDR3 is TGTGCCAGCAGCCCCCCTGGAGGGGATGAGACCCAGTACTTC. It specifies CASSPPGGDETQYF.

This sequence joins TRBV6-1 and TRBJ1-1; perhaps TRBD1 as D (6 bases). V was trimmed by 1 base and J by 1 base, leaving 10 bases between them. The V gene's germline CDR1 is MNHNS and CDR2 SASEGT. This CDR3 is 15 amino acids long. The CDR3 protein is CASSEGGHKNTEAFF. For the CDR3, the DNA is TGTGCCAGCAGTGAAGGGGGACACAAGAACACTGAAGCTTTCTTT.

DNA of the CDR3: TGTGCCAGCAGGCTGGCCAACAGGGCTGCTGGCTACACCTTC. Encoded protein: CASRLANRAAGYTF. The chain uses TRBV5-4 and TRBJ1-2, with a weak D call TRBD1 (6 bases). The CDR3 loop spans 14 amino acids. The germline V gene has CDR1 SGHNT and CDR2 YYREEE (reference sequence). Trimming pared 5 bases from V and 7 bases from J, leaving 18 bases between.

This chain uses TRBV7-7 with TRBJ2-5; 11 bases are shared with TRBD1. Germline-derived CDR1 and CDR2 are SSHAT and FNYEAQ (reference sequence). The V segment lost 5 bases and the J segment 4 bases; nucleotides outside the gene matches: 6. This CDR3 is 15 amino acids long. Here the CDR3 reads CASSRGTGGLETQYF. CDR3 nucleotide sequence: TGTGCCAGCAGCCGGGGGACAGGGGGTTTAGAGACCCAGTACTTC.

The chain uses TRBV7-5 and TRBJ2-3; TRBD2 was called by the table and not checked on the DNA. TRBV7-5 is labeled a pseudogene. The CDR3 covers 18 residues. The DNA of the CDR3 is TGTGTCAGAAGCTTAGCGTTCCTCAGCGGGGTCAGCACAGATACGCAGTATTTT. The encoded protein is CVRSLAFLSGVSTDTQYF.

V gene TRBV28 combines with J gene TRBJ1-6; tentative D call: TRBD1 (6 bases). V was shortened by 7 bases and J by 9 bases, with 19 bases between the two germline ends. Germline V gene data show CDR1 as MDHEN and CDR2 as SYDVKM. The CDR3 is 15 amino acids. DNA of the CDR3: TGTGCCAGCAAACCCAGGGGATGGGGTCCTTCACCCCTCCACTTT. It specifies CASKPRGWGPSPLHF.

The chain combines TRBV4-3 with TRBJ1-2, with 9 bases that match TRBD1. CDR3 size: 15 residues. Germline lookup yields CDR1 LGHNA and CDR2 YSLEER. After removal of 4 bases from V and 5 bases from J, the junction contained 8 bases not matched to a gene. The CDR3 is CASSRETGGEYGYTF. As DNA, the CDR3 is TGCGCCAGCAGCCGAGAGACAGGGGGGGAGTATGGCTACACCTTC.

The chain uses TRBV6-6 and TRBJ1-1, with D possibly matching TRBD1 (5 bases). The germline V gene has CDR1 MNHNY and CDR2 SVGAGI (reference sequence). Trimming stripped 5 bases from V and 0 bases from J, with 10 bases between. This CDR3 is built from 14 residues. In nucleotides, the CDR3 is TGTGCCAGCAGTCAAGACAGACTGAACACTGAAGCTTTCTTT. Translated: CASSQDRLNTEAFF.

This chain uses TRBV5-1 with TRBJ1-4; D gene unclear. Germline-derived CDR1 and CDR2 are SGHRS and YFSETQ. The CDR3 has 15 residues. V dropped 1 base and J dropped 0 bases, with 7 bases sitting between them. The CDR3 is CASSLQATTNEKLFF. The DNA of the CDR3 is TGCGCCAGCAGCTTGCAGGCTACAACTAATGAAAAACTGTTTTTT.

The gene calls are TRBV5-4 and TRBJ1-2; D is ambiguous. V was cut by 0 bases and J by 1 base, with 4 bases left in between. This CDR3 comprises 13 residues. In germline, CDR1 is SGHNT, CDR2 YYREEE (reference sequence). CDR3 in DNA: TGTGCCAGCAGCTTGGTTAGTAACTATGGCTACACCTTC. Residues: CASSLVSNYGYTF.

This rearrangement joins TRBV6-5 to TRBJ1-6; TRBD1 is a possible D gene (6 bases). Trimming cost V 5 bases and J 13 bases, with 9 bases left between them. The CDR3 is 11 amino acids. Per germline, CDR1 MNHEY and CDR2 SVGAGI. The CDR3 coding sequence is TGTGCCAGCAGTCAGGGGCGGCCCCTCCACTTT. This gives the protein CASSQGRPLHF.

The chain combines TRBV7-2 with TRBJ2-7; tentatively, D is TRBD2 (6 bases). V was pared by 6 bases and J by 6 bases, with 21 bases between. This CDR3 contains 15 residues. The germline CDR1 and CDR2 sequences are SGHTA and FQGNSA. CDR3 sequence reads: CASSSVNEGGGEQYF. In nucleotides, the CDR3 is TGTGCCAGCAGTTCGGTGAATGAGGGAGGTGGCGAGCAGTACTTC.

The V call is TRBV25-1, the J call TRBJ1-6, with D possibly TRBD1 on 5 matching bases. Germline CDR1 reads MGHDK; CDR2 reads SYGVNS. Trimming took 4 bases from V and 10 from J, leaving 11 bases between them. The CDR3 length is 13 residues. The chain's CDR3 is CASSAGKRSPLHF. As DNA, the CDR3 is TGTGCCAGCAGTGCAGGGAAACGGTCACCCCTCCACTTT.

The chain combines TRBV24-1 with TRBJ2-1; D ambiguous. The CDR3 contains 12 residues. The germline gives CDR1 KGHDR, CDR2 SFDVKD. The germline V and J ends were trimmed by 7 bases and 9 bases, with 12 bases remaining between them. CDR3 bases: TGTGCCACCAGCATAAGACTCGGTGAGCAGTTCTTC. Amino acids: CATSIRLGEQFF.

Here the CDR3 reads CASSSGQGNEQFF. CDR3 nucleotide sequence: TGCGCCAGCAGCTCCGGACAGGGCAATGAGCAGTTCTTC. This chain connects TRBV5-1 to TRBJ2-1; 8 positions match TRBD1. The V gene end was trimmed by 3 bases and the J gene end by 6 bases; junction bases not matched to a gene: 2. CDR1 SGHRS and CDR2 YFSETQ come from the germline V gene. The CDR3 loop spans 13 amino acids. The full variable domain, rest sourced from reference TRBV5-1 and TRBJ2-1, is KAGVTQTPRYLIKTRGQQVTLSCSPISGHRSVSWYQQTPGQGLQFLFEYFSETQRNKGNFPGRFSGRQFSNSRSEMNVSTLELGDSALYLCASSSGQGNEQFFGPGTRLTVL.

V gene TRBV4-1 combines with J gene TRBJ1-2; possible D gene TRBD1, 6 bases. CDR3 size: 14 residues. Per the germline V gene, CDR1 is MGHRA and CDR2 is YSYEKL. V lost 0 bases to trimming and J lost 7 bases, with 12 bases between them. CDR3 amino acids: CASSQEGGRGGYTF. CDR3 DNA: TGCGCCAGCAGCCAAGAAGGGGGACGGGGTGGCTACACCTTC.

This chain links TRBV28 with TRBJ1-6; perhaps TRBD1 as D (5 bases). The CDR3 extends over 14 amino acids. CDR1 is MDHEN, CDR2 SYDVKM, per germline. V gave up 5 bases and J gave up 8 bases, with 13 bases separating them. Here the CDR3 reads CASSTDSGYSPLHF. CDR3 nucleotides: TGTGCCAGCAGTACCGACAGCGGGTATTCACCCCTCCACTTT.

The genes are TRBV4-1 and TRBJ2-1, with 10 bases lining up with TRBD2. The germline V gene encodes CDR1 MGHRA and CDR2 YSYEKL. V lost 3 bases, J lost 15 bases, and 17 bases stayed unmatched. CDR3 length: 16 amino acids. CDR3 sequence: CASSHQEGPSSGGLFF. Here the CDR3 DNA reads TGCGCCAGCAGCCACCAAGAAGGGCCGTCTAGCGGGGGTCTGTTCTTC.

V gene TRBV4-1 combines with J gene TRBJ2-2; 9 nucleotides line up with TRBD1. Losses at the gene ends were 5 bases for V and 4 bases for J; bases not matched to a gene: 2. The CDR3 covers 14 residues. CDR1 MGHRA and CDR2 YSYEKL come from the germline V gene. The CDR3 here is CASSTGGGTGELFF. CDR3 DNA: TGCGCCAGCAGCACAGGGGGCGGCACCGGGGAGCTGTTTTTT.

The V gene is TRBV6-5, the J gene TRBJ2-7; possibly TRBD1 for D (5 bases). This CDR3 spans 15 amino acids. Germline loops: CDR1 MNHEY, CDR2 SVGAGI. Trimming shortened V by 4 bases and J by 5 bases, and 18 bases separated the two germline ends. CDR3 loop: CASSSLSGARDEQYF. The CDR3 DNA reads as TGTGCCAGCAGTTCCCTATCTGGGGCTAGGGACGAGCAGTACTTC.

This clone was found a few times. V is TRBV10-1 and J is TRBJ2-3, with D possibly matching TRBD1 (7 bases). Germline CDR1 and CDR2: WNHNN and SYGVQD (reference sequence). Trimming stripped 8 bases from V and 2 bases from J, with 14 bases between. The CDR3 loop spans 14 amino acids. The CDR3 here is CASAGGGLTDTQYF. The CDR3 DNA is TGCGCCAGCGCTGGAGGGGGCCTCACAGATACGCAGTATTTT.

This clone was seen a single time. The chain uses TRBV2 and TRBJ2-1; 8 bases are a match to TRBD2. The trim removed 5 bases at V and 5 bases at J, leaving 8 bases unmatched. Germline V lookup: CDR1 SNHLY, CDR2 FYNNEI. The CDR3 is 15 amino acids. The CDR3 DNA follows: TGTGCCAGCAGTCCTTTGCGGGGGGCCCACAATGAGCAGTTCTTC. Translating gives CASSPLRGAHNEQFF. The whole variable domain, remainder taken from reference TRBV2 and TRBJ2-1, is EPEVTQTPSHQVTQMGQEVILRCVPISNHLYFYWYRQILGQKVEFLVSFYNNEISEKSEIFDDQFSVERPDGSNFTLKIRSTKLEDSAMYFCASSPLRGAHNEQFFGPGTRLTVL.

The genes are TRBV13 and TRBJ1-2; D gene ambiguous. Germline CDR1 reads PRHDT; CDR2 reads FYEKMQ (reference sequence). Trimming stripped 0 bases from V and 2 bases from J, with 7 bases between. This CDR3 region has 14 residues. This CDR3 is CASSLGTVNYGYTF. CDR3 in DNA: TGTGCCAGCAGCTTAGGAACAGTGAACTATGGCTACACCTTC. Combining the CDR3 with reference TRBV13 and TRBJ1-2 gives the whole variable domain AAGVIQSPRHLIKEKRETATLKCYPIPRHDTVYWYQQGPGQDPQFLISFYEKMQSDKGSIPDRFSAQQFSDYHSELNMSSLELGDSALYFCASSLGTVNYGYTFGSGTRLTVV.